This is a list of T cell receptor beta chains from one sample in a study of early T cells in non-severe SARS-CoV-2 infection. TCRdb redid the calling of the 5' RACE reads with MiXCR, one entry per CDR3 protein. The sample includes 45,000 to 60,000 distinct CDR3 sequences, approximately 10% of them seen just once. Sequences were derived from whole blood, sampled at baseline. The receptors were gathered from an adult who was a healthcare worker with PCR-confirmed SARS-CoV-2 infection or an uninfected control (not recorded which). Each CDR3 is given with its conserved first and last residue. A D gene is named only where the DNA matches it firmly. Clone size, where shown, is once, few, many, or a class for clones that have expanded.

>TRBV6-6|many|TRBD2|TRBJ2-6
TGTGCCACCCGCGGGAGGAGCTCTGGGGCCAACGTCCTGACTTTC
CATRGRSSGANVLTF
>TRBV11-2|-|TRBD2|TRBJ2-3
TGTGCCAGCAGCTTAGTTTCAGCGGGAGGTCCAGGGAGGACAGATACGCAGTATTTT
CASSLVSAGGPGRTDTQYF
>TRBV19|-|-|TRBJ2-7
TGTGCCAGTAGTATAGAGTTCACTAGCCCTACCTACGAGCAGTACTTC
CASSIEFTSPTYEQYF
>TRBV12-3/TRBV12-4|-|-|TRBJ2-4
TGTGCCAGCAGTCGTGCGGGAGCCAAAAACATTCAGTACTTC
CASSRAGAKNIQYF
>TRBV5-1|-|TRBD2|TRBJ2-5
TGCGCCAGCAGCCCTTGGGGGGGCCAAGAGACCCAGTACTTC
CASSPWGGQETQYF
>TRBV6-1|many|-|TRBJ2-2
TGTGCCAGCTTTTTTTCTCAGAACACCGGGGAGCTGTTTTTT
CASFFSQNTGELFF
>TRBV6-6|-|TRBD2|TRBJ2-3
TGTGCCAGTAGAGGACTAGCGGGGGGCCTAAGCACGCAGTATTTT
CASRGLAGGLSTQYF
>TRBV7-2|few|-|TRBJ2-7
TGTGCCAGCAGCTTAGATATTAGCGCCGACGAGCAGTACTTC
CASSLDISADEQYF
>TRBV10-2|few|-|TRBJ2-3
TGCGCCAGCACGCGGCAGGGAAACACAGATACGCAGTATTTT
CASTRQGNTDTQYF
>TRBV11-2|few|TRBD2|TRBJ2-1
TGTGCCAGCAGCCAGCTAGCGGGCCGCTACAATGAGCAGTTCTTC
CASSQLAGRYNEQFF
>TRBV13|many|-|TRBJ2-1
TGTGCCAGCAGCTTAATCCAGGGAAATTCCTACAATGAGCAGTTCTTC
CASSLIQGNSYNEQFF
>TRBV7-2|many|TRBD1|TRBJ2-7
TGTGCCAGCAGCCCCAACCACCGCACACTCGACAGGGGTAGCTCCTACGAGCAGTACTTC
CASSPNHRTLDRGSSYEQYF
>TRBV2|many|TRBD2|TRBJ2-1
TGTGCCAGCGCGCGGGAGCGGCACAATGAGCAGTTCTTC
CASARERHNEQFF
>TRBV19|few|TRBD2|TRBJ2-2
TGTGCCAGTCCCTCAGGGCTAGCGGCGAACACCGGGGAGCTGTTTTTT
CASPSGLAANTGELFF
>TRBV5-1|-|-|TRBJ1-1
TGCGCCAGCAGCTTACGGGTGAACACTGAAGCTTTCTTT
CASSLRVNTEAFF
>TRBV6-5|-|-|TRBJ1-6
TGTGCCAGCAGTTACGAGGGGGGATCACCCCTCCACTTT
CASSYEGGSPLHF